This T cell receptor beta chain emerged from a study of control samples from healthy donors and cancer patients. Sequenced by immunoSEQ multiplex PCR; TCRdb stores in-frame clones only, minus some. The table records more than 120,000 clones, about 91% of them present only once. The V and J ends lost 5 bases and 3 bases, in that order; junction bases with no gene match: 7. Germline V gene lookup returns CDR1 SGHTA and CDR2 FQGNSA. The CDR3 covers 15 residues. V and J are TRBV7-2 and TRBJ1-2, with 9 bases matching TRBD1. This sequence originates from a man aged 25 to 45 in good health. The sequenced sample consisted of blood. CDR3 coding DNA: TGTGCCAGCAGCCTTGGGGACAGGGATGACTATGGCTACACCTTC. It is translated as CASSLGDRDDYGYTF.